This TCR beta chain was documented in a study of T cells in Graves' hyperthyroidism and ophthalmopathy. RNA transcripts provided the source from which TCR beta CDR3 regions were amplified. A set of HTBI primers served as the primers for a first-round RT-PCR of the TCR CDR3. TCRdb recomputed calls from the multiplex PCR reads with MiXCR, one row per CDR3 protein. The table has about 330,000 distinct CDR3 sequences, roughly an eighth seen once. Study-level results: Patients with ophthalmopathy were separated from those with stable hyperthyroidism by a 13 V-J model. Most expanded thyroid clonotypes above 0.001 recurred in blood.

Germline V gene sequence: CDR1 LGHDT, CDR2 YNNKEL (reference sequence). This CDR3 has 14 amino acids. Trimming took off 7 bases at V and 1 base at J, with 13 bases between the two ends. This clonotype has a count of ten or more. The antigen is unknown. Clinical symptoms, serum thyroxine and TRAb, thyroid ultrasound and orbital computed tomography together formed the diagnostic basis. This chain joins TRBV3-1 and TRBJ1-1; D perhaps matches TRBD1 (6 bases). Material: blood. The receptor's source is a middle-aged woman with Graves' ophthalmopathy. CDR3 loop: CASTTGGANTEAFF. The CDR3 bases are TGTGCCAGCACAACCGGGGGGGCGAACACTGAAGCTTTCTTT.